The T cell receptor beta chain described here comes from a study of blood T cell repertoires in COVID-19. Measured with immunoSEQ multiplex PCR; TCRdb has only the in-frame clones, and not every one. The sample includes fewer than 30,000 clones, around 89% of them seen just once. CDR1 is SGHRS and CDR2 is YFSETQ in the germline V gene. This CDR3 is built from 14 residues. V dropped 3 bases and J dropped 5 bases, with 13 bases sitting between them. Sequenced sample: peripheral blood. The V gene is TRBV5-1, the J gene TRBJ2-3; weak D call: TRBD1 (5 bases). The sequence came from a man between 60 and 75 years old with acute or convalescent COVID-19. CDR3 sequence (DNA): TGCGCCAGCAGCTCTCCAGGGTCGGGAGATACGCAGTATTTT. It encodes CASSSPGSGDTQYF.